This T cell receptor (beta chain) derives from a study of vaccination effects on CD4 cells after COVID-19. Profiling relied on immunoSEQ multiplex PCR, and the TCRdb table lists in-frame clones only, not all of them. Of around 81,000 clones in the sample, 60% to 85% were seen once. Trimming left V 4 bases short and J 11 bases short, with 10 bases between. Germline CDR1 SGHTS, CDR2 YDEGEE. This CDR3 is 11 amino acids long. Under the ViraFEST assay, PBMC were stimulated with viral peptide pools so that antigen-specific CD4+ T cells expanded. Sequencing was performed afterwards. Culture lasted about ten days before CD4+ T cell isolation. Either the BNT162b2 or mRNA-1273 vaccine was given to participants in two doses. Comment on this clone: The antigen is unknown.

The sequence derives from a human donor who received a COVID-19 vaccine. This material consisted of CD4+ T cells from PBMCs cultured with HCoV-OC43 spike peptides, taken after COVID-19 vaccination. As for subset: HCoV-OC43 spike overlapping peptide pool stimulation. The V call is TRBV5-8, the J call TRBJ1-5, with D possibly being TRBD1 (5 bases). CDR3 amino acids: CASSLARAQHF. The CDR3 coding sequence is TGTGCCAGCAGCCTAGCCAGGGCCCAGCATTTT. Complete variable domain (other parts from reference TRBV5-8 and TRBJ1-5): EAGVTQSPTHLIKTRGQQATLRCSPISGHTSVYWYQQALGLGLQFLLWYDEGEERNRGNFPPRFSGRQFPNYSSELNVNALELEDSALYLCASSLARAQHFGDGTRLSIL.